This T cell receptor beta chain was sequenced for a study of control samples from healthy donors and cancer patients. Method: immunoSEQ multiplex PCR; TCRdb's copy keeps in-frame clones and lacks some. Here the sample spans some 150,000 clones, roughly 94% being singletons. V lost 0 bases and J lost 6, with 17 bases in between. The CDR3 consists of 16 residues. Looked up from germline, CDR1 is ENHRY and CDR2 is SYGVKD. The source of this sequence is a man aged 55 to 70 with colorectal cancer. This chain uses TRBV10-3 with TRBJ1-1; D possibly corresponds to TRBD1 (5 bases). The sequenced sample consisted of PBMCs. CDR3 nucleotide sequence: TGTGCCATCAGTGAGTCGGAGGGGTTAGGGCCCCCTGAAGCTTTCTTT. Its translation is CAISESEGLGPPEAFF.